The T cell receptor beta chain described here comes from a study of shared clonotypes between healthy human individuals. The J segment lost 2 bases and the V segment lost 2 bases, leaving 9 bases of the junction unmatched. The CDR3 is 19 residues long. The V gene's germline CDR1 is SEHNR and CDR2 FQNEAQ (reference sequence). About this clone: Its antigen is unidentified.

Per the study methods: Filtering differed because ImmunoSEQ produced junction-only sequences that carried no quality scores. Generated by immunoSEQ multiplex PCR, the TCRdb table keeps only in-frame clones and is missing some. V, J and clone size reflect that table, while D and trimming were determined from the DNA. Counted here are 2 million or so clones, roughly 95% occurring once; the ten biggest clones make up 0.1% to 0.15%. Broader study findings: Sequencing depth was predicted to influence how clonotypes are shared among donors. On the whole, naive subsets had larger estimated richness than memory subsets had. Although depth was large, rarefaction showed that sequencing of the sorted subsets was incomplete.

This chain joins TRBV7-9 and TRBJ2-6; 10 bases align to TRBD1. This TCR was recovered from a man between 18 and 29 years old in good health. The sequencing sample was made of naive CD4+ T cells sorted from blood. The subset: CD45RA+ positively selected. In DNA form, the CDR3 reads TGTGCCAGCAGCTTATCCCCGGGACAGGGGACCGCTGGGGCCAACGTCCTGACTTTC. Amino acids: CASSLSPGQGTAGANVLTF.